This passage covers 5 T cell receptor beta chains from one sample sequenced in a study of Tregs in tolerant kidney transplant recipients. No cognate antigen is known for these TCRs. Sequencing used immunoSEQ multiplex PCR; TCRdb keeps in-frame clones, though not all of them. The table lists several thousand clones, roughly a third of them singletons. After 5 to 7 days with irradiated graft donor PBMCs, CFSE-labeled recipient PBMCs were FACS-sorted. The source was CD8+ T cells from blood cultured with allogeneic cells, collected before the transplant. These receptors all stem from a human patient who received a combined kidney and bone marrow transplant.

The count of this clone is one. The chain links TRBV4-1 to TRBJ1-3; TRBD1 might be the D (6 bases). Germline V lookup: CDR1 MGHRA, CDR2 YSYEKL. V was clipped by 1 base and J by 0 bases, with 13 bases between them. The CDR3 loop spans 17 amino acids. The CDR3 reads CASSQVQGPHSGNTIYF. The CDR3 DNA is TGCGCCAGCAGCCAAGTTCAGGGGCCGCACTCTGGAAACACCATATATTTT.

The sample holds a few counts of this clone. The chain links TRBV12-5 to TRBJ1-1; D not resolved. The V end lost 4 bases, the J end lost 4 bases, and 16 bases lay between the germline ends. CDR1 and CDR2 (germline): LGHNT, FRNRAP. This CDR3 contains 15 residues. As DNA, the CDR3 is TGTGCTAGTGGTTATTCAGGCAGTTTGGGCACTGAAGCTTTCTTT. Protein product: CASGYSGSLGTEAFF. Combining the CDR3 with reference TRBV12-5 and TRBJ1-1 gives the whole variable domain DARVTQTPRHKVTEMGQEVTMRCQPILGHNTVFWYRQTMMQGLELLAYFRNRAPLDDSGMPKDRFSAEMPDATLATLKIQPSEPRDSAVYFCASGYSGSLGTEAFFGQGTRLTVV.

This clone appeared a few times. V gene TRBV7-6 combines with J gene TRBJ2-7, with 11 nucleotides matching TRBD2. Per germline, CDR1 SGHVS and CDR2 FNYEAQ. The CDR3 runs 15 residues. The V gene end was trimmed by 4 bases and the J gene end by 3 bases; junction bases not matched to a gene: 5. The CDR3 loop is CASSYTSGGNYEQYF. The CDR3 DNA reads as TGTGCCAGCAGCTACACTAGCGGGGGAAACTACGAGCAGTACTTC.

There are a few counts of this clone. The same CDR3 is also encoded by other DNA sequences in this sample. This chain uses TRBV27 with TRBJ2-3; 12 bases map to TRBD2. J lost 2 bases, V lost 1 base, and 4 bases had no gene match. The germline V gene has CDR1 MNHEY and CDR2 SMNVEV (reference sequence). This CDR3 has 17 residues. For the CDR3, the DNA is TGTGCCAGCAGTTTATTACTAGCGGGAGGCCCCACAGATACGCAGTATTTT. Its protein product is CASSLLLAGGPTDTQYF.

The table lists this clone with a count of one. This rearrangement joins TRBV6-5 to TRBJ1-2, with D unclear. This CDR3 spans 16 amino acids. V lost 2 bases, J lost 3 bases, and 16 bases lay in between. CDR1 and CDR2 (germline): MNHEY, SVGAGI. The CDR3 is CASSYNFRGTDYGYTF. The CDR3 DNA reads as TGTGCCAGCAGTTACAATTTTAGAGGAACCGACTATGGCTACACCTTC.